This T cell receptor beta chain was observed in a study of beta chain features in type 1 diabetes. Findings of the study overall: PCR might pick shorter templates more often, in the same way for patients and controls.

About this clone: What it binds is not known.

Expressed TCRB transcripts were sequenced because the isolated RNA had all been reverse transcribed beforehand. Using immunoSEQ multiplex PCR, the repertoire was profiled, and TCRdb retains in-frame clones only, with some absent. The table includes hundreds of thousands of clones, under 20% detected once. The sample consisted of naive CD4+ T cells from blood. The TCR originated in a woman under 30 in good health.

This chain's CDR3 is CASSQGPGQPYEQYF. The CDR3 DNA is TGCGCCAGCAGCCAAGGACCGGGACAGCCCTACGAGCAGTACTTC. The chain employs TRBV4-1 and TRBJ2-7, with 7 bases that match TRBD1. With 1 base clipped from V and 2 bases from J, the junction kept 5 bases outside the gene matches. The CDR3 length is 15 residues. CDR1 MGHRA and CDR2 YSYEKL come from the germline V gene.